Following are 16 T cell receptor beta chains from one sample sequenced in a study of beta chain features in type 1 diabetes (dated by TCRdb to 2016 to 2018). Library construction relied on the immunoSEQ multiplex PCR assay. The entire isolated RNA was reverse transcribed using the High Capacity cDNA Reverse Transcription Kit, and thus expressed TCRB transcripts were sequenced. The clones in this table, taken by TCRdb from immuneACCESS, are in-frame only. Not every clone is retained; where verified, under half of the shortfall comes from an unresolved V gene, and the cause of the rest is unknown. The sample yields about 290,000 clones; 7% to 9% were counted once. 1% of the sample rests with the top ten. Sequenced input: central memory CD4+ T cells from blood. These receptors were taken from a young woman in good health.

The V gene is TRBV4-1, the J gene TRBJ2-2; tentatively, D is TRBD1 (5 bases). The germline V and J ends were trimmed by 1 base and 6 bases, with 15 bases remaining between them. This CDR3 comprises 16 residues. Germline V gene lookup returns CDR1 MGHRA and CDR2 YSYEKL. CDR3 DNA: TGCGCCAGCAGCCAAGGTCCAGGGCGAAGGCCCGGGGAGCTGTTTTTT. Amino acid sequence: CASSQGPGRRPGELFF.

The CDR3: CASSLGTSGSSDTQYF. CDR3 nucleotides: TGTGCCAGCAGCCTTGGGACTAGCGGGAGTTCAGATACGCAGTATTTT. The gene calls are TRBV7-9 and TRBJ2-3; 14 bases are a match to TRBD2. Germline loops: CDR1 SEHNR, CDR2 FQNEAQ (reference sequence). Trimming removed 5 bases from V and 4 bases from J; junction bases left unmatched: 5. The CDR3 consists of 16 residues.

This clone was detected a few times. J is TRBJ1-1 and V is TRBV30, with D perhaps matching TRBD1 (5 bases). Germline values: CDR1 GTSNPN, CDR2 SVGIG (reference sequence). V lost 0 bases to trimming and J lost 4 bases, with 15 bases between them. There are 15 residues in the CDR3. Here the CDR3 reads CAWSVPGVSGTEAFF. In DNA form, the CDR3 reads TGTGCCTGGAGTGTACCGGGGGTTTCGGGCACTGAAGCTTTCTTT.

The chain is built from TRBV28 and TRBJ2-5; maybe TRBD2 (7 bases). Per germline, CDR1 MDHEN and CDR2 SYDVKM. Trimming took off 11 bases at V and 5 bases at J, with 24 bases between the two ends. The CDR3 has 15 residues. CDR3 in amino acids: CASATGGIGLETQYF. For the CDR3, the DNA is TGTGCCTCGGCTACGGGGGGCATCGGATTGGAGACCCAGTACTTC. Full variable domain (missing parts from reference TRBV28 and TRBJ2-5): DVKVTQSSRYLVKRTGEKVFLECVQDMDHENMFWYRQDPGLGLRLIYFSYDVKMKEKGDIPEGYSVSREKKERFSLILESASTNQTSMYLCASATGGIGLETQYFGPGTRLLVL.

The chain recombines TRBV9 with TRBJ2-5; D not certain. V was pared by 0 bases and J by 2 bases, with 2 bases between. The CDR3 contains 12 residues. From germline, CDR1 is SGDLS and CDR2 YYNGEE. The CDR3 DNA follows: TGTGCCAGCAGCGTAGTACAAGAGACCCAGTACTTC. It codes for CASSVVQETQYF.

This sequence joins TRBV9 and TRBJ2-2; 7 bases align to TRBD2. From germline, CDR1 is SGDLS and CDR2 YYNGEE. The trim removed 4 bases at V and 5 bases at J, leaving 8 bases unmatched. This CDR3 comprises 15 residues. CDR3 amino acids: CASSSRTSRTGELFF. The DNA of the CDR3 is TGTGCCAGCAGCTCCAGGACTAGTCGGACCGGGGAGCTGTTTTTT.

The chain links TRBV19 to TRBJ2-1; 8 bases align to TRBD1. V lost 7 bases and J lost 0; bases outside the gene matches: 2. The germline gives CDR1 LNHDA, CDR2 SQIVND (reference sequence). This CDR3 region has 14 residues. For the CDR3, the DNA is TGTGCCAGTAACAGGGGGAGCTCCTACAATGAGCAGTTCTTC. Its translation is CASNRGSSYNEQFF.

The J gene is TRBJ2-1, the V gene TRBV7-2; TRBD1 agrees at 8 bases. The CDR3 has 15 residues. With 1 base clipped from V and 2 bases from J, the junction kept 1 base outside the gene matches. CDR1 and CDR2 from the germline V gene are SGHTA and FQGNSA. In DNA, the CDR3 is TGTGCCAGCAGCTTAGGGACAGGGACCTACAATGAGCAGTTCTTC. This encodes CASSLGTGTYNEQFF.

Only a few counts were recorded for this clone. The chain recombines TRBV7-3 with TRBJ2-1; no clear D. Germline-derived CDR1 and CDR2 are SGHTA and FQGTGA. This CDR3 spans 13 amino acids. Between the trimmed V and J ends, which lost 4 bases and 4 bases, there was a span of 8 bases. The CDR3 nucleotides are TGTGCCAGCAGCTCAGGAGAGTACAATGAGCAGTTCTTC. Translation gives CASSSGEYNEQFF.

This clone was counted a few times. This chain links TRBV4-3 with TRBJ2-5; no firm D call. The V end lost 1 base, the J end lost 9 bases, and 12 bases lay between the germline ends. The CDR3 consists of 13 residues. Germline V gene data show CDR1 as LGHNA and CDR2 as YSLEER. Written as DNA, the CDR3 is TGCGCCAGCAGCCAAGCGGCCTCATCGGCCCAGTACTTC. This encodes CASSQAASSAQYF.

This clone was found many times. The chain combines TRBV27 with TRBJ1-1, with 7 bases matching TRBD1. V gave up 6 bases and J gave up 11 bases; unmatched junction bases: 15. Germline values: CDR1 MNHEY, CDR2 SMNVEV (reference sequence). This CDR3 has 14 residues. The CDR3 DNA sequence: TGTGCCAGCAGCCGACCCGGGACAGCGACGGTTGCTTTCTTT. Its translation: CASSRPGTATVAFF.

Only a few counts were recorded for this clone. This sample also contains other DNA sequences that code for the same CDR3. This chain uses TRBV5-1 with TRBJ1-1; D may be TRBD1 (5 bases). This CDR3 comprises 12 residues. Germline CDR1 and CDR2: SGHRS and YFSETQ. Trimming removed 4 bases at V and 7 bases at J, with 11 bases between. CDR3 bases: TGCGCCAGCAGCCCTCGTGGGGGTGAAGCTTTCTTT. Protein: CASSPRGGEAFF.

The table lists this clone with a few counts. V gene TRBV4-1 combines with J gene TRBJ1-6, with D possibly matching TRBD1 (5 bases). The germline V gene encodes CDR1 MGHRA and CDR2 YSYEKL. The V end lost 2 bases, the J end lost 15 bases, and 14 bases lay between the germline ends. This CDR3 contains 13 residues. In nucleotides, the CDR3 is TGCGCCAGCAGCCAACCCCGGGCACAGGACCTCCACTTT. Its protein is CASSQPRAQDLHF.

In its sample, this clone was seen a few times. The chain uses TRBV5-1 and TRBJ2-5, with 11 bases aligning to TRBD2. The CDR3 spans 15 residues. Germline V CDR1 and CDR2: SGHRS, YFSETQ. Trimming took 1 base from V and 4 from J; bases not matched to a gene: 3. CDR3: CASSLLAGGRETQYF. The CDR3 DNA reads as TGCGCCAGCAGCTTGTTAGCGGGAGGGCGAGAGACCCAGTACTTC. Using reference TRBV5-1 and TRBJ2-5 for the parts outside the CDR3, the full variable domain is KAGVTQTPRYLIKTRGQQVTLSCSPISGHRSVSWYQQTPGQGLQFLFEYFSETQRNKGNFPGRFSGRQFSNSRSEMNVSTLELGDSALYLCASSLLAGGRETQYFGPGTRLLVL.

This clone was detected many times. This sample includes further DNA sequences coding for the same CDR3. The chain recombines TRBV11-2 with TRBJ2-1; TRBD2 is a possible D gene (5 bases). The V end was cut by 3 bases, the J end by 7 bases, with 7 bases between. The V gene's germline CDR1 is SGHAT and CDR2 FQNNGV. This CDR3 is 12 amino acids long. CDR3 nucleotides: TGTGCCAGCAGCTTTCGGGGTAATGAGCAGTTCTTC. It specifies CASSFRGNEQFF.

The sample holds a few counts of this clone. The chain couples TRBV2 to TRBJ1-5; possibly TRBD1 for D (6 bases). The germline V gene has CDR1 SNHLY and CDR2 FYNNEI. Trimming cost V 5 bases and J 6 bases, with 11 bases left between them. This CDR3 region has 13 residues. CDR3 sequence reads: CASSLGQFQPQHF. The CDR3 coding sequence is TGTGCCAGCAGTCTCGGACAGTTTCAGCCCCAGCATTTT.